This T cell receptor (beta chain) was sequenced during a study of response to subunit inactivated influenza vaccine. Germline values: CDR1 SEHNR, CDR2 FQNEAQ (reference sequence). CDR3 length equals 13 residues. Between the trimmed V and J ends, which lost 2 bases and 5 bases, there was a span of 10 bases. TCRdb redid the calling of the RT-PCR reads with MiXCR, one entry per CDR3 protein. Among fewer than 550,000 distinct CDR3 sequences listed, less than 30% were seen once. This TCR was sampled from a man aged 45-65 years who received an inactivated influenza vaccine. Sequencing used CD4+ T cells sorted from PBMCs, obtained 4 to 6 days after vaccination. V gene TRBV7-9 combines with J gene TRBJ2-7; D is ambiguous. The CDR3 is CASSLQLFHEQYF. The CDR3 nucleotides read TGTGCCAGCAGCTTACAACTGTTCCACGAGCAGTACTTC.